This T cell receptor (beta chain) was captured by sequencing in a study of shared clonotypes between healthy human individuals. Broader study findings: Rarefaction curves obtained for sorted subsets showed sequencing incomplete despite large depth. Generation probabilities of non-shared clonotypes were lower (relative to those shared by all four donors).

The junction had 4 bases not matched to a gene; V was cut back by 4 bases and J by 1 base. CDR1 and CDR2 (germline): MNHEY, SMNVEV (reference sequence). The CDR3 is 17 residues long. Assay: immunoSEQ multiplex PCR; the TCRdb copy retains only in-frame clones and omits some. The table records a few hundred thousand clones, 97% of them present only once. As to this clone: Its antigen is as yet unknown.

This TCR came from a woman aged 25 to 39 in good health. The chain has TRBV27 and TRBJ1-4, with 12 bases that match TRBD1. The specimen sequenced was naive CD4+ T cells sorted from blood. Documented subset: CD45RA+ positively selected. CDR3 sequence: CASSSRDRGRTNEKLFF. The CDR3 region has the DNA TGTGCCAGCAGTTCCCGGGACAGGGGGCGAACTAATGAAAAACTGTTTTTT.